Sequencing of this T cell receptor (beta chain) was carried out in a study of shared clonotypes between healthy human individuals. The test was conducted at deep level. The authors split each subset's genomic DNA evenly across several immunoSEQ plates. Source study methods: Filtering differed since immunoSEQ provided only junctions, with no quality scores. Libraries were prepared by immunoSEQ multiplex PCR; TCRdb keeps only in-frame clonotypes and omits some of them. V and J calls and clone size are copied from that table; D and trimming were computed from the DNA. The data show fewer than 3 million clones, about 90% seen once. Per the germline V gene, CDR1 is SGHNT and CDR2 is YYREEE (reference sequence). This CDR3 spans 16 amino acids. V lost 0 bases and J 2 bases, leaving 11 bases between the germline ends. A CD45RA-negative memory subset and a CD45RA+ naive subset were separated from the CD4+ cells.

The sequencing sample was made of naive CD4+ T cells from PBMCs. Subset noted: CD45RA+ positively selected. The chain recombines TRBV5-4 with TRBJ2-2; possibly TRBD2 for D (5 bases). The source is a man in his late teens or twenties in good health. Some clones in this sample may be carry-over from other donors' samples. The CDR3 region is CASSLGERRNTGELFF. The DNA for the CDR3 is TGTGCCAGCAGCTTGGGGGAGCGTCGAAACACCGGGGAGCTGTTTTTT.